This T cell receptor (beta chain) is from a study of OX40 agonist ivuxolimab in advanced cancers. Study in general: Dose-escalation cases comprised hepatocellular carcinoma, melanoma, renal cell or head and neck cancer.

Whole-study results and caveats: Expanded clones were, on average, more numerous among CD8+ T cells than CD4+.

Per germline, CDR1 SGHDT and CDR2 YYEEEE. The CDR3 is 17 amino acids. V was trimmed by 4 bases and J by 6 bases, leaving 24 bases between them. In the case of this clone: As yet, its antigen is unknown.

Assay: immunoSEQ multiplex PCR; the TCRdb copy retains only in-frame clones and omits some. This sample yields about 20,000 clones, of which roughly 83% are seen a single time; 45% to 55% belongs to the top ten. The source was CD4+ or CD8+ T cells sorted from blood, collected in a trial of the OX40 agonist ivuxolimab. The V and J genes are TRBV5-6 and TRBJ2-3, with a tentative D call TRBD2 (6 bases). This sequence was found in an adult with an advanced solid tumor such as melanoma, head and neck, liver or kidney cancer. CDR3 amino acids: CASSPDEGRGEVDTQYF. CDR3 nucleotide sequence: TGTGCCAGCAGCCCCGACGAGGGGAGAGGGGAGGTGGATACGCAGTATTTT. The variable domain in full, with the rest retrieved from reference TRBV5-6 and TRBJ2-3, is DAGVTQSPTHLIKTRGQQVTLRCSPKSGHDTVSWYQQALGQGPQFIFQYYEEEERQRGNFPDRFSGHQFPNYSSELNVNALLLGDSALYLCASSPDEGRGEVDTQYFGPGTRLTVL.